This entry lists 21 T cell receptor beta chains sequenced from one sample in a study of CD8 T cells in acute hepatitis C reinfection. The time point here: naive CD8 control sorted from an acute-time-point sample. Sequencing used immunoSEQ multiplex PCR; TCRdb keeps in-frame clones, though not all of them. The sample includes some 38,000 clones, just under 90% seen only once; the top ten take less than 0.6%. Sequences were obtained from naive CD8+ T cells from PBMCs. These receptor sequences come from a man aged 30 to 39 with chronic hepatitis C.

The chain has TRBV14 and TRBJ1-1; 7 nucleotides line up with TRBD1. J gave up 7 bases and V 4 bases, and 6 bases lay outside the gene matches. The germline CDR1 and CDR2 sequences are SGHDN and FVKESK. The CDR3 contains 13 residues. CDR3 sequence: CASSRVWDSEAFF. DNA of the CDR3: TGTGCCAGCAGCCGCGTGTGGGACAGTGAAGCTTTCTTT.

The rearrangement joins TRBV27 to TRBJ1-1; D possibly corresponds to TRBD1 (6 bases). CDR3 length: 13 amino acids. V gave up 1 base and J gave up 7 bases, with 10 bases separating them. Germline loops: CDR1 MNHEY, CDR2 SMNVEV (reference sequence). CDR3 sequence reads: CASSLWGAGEAFF. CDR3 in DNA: TGTGCCAGCAGTTTATGGGGGGCGGGTGAAGCTTTCTTT.

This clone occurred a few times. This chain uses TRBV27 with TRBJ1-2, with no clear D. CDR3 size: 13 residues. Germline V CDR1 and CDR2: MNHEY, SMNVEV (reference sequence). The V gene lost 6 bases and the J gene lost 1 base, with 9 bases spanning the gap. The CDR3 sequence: CASRRNGNYGYTF. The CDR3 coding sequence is TGTGCCAGCAGGAGGAACGGTAACTATGGCTACACCTTC.

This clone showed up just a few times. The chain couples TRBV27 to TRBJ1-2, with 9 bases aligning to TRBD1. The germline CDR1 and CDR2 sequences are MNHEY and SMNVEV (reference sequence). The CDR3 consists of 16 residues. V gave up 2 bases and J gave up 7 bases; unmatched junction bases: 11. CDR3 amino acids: CASSLVAGQGGRGYTF. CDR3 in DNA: TGTGCCAGCAGTTTAGTCGCGGGACAGGGCGGTCGTGGCTACACCTTC.

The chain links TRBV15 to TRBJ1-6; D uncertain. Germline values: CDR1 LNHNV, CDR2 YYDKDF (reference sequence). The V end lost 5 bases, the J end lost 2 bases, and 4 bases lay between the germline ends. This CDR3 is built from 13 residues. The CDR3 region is CATSSTYNSPLHF. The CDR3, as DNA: TGTGCCACCAGCTCGACCTATAATTCACCCCTCCACTTT.

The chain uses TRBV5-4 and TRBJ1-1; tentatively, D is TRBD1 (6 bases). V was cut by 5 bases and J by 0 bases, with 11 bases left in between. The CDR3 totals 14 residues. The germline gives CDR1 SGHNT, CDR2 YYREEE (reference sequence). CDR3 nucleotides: TGTGCCAGCAGGCAGGCAGGGGTGAACACTGAAGCTTTCTTT. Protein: CASRQAGVNTEAFF.

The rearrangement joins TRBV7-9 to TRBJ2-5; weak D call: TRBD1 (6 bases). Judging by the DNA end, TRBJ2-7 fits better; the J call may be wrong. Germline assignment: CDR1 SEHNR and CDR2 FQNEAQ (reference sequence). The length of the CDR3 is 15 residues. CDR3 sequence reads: CASSLAQGNSYEQYF. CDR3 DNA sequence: TGTGCCAGCAGCTTAGCGCAGGGGAATTCCTACGAGCAGTACTTC.

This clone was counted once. CDR3 bases: TGTGCCAGCAGCATCCTAACCGGGACAGGGGGTTGGGAGACCCAGTACTTC. Translated: CASSILTGTGGWETQYF. This chain uses TRBV7-8 with TRBJ2-5, with TRBD1 matching over 11 bases. The CDR3 loop spans 17 amino acids. Germline CDR1 reads SGHVS; CDR2 reads FQNEAQ. V was pared by 5 bases and J by 5 bases, with 13 bases of the junction left unmatched. Filled out from reference TRBV7-8 and TRBJ2-5, the complete variable domain reads GAGVSQSPRYKVAKRGQDVALRCDPISGHVSLFWYQQALGQGPEFLTYFQNEAQLDKSGLPSDRFFAERPEGSVSTLKIQRTQQEDSAVYLCASSILTGTGGWETQYFGPGTRLLVL.

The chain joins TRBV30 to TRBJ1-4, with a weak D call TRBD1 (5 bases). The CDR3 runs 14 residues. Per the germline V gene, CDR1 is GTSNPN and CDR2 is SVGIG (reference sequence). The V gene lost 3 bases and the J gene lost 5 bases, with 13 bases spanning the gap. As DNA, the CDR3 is TGTGCCTGGAGGGAAAGTCGGGGGAATGAAAAACTGTTTTTT. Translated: CAWRESRGNEKLFF.

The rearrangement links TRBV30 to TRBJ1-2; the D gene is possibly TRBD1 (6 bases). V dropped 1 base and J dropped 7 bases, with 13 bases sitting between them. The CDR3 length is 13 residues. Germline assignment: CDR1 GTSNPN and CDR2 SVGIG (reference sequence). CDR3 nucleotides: TGTGCCTGGAGTGGAGGGGGGGGCTTTGGCTACACCTTC. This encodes CAWSGGGGFGYTF.

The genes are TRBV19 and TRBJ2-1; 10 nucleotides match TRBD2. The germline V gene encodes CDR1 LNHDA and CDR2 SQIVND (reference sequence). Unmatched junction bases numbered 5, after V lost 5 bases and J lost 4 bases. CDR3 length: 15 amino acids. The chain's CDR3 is CASSFGLAEYNEQFF. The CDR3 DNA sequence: TGTGCCAGTAGTTTCGGACTAGCGGAATACAATGAGCAGTTCTTC.

In DNA form, the CDR3 reads TGTGCCAGCCAACGACAGGGGGAACAAGAGACCCAGTACTTC. Translated, it gives CASQRQGEQETQYF. V and J are TRBV6-5 and TRBJ2-5, with 9 bases matching TRBD1. V was pared by 8 bases and J by 2 bases, with 6 bases of the junction left unmatched. The germline V gene has CDR1 MNHEY and CDR2 SVGAGI. The CDR3 is 14 residues long.

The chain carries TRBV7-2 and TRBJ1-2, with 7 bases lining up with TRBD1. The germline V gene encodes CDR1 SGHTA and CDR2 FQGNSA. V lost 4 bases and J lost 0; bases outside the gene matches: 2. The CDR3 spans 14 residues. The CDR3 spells CASSWGQTNYGYTF. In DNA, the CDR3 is TGTGCCAGCAGCTGGGGACAGACTAACTATGGCTACACCTTC.

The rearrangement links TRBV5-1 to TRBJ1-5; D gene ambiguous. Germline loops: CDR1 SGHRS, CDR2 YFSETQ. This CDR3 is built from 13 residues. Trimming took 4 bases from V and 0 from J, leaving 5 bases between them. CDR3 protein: CASSPSSNQPQHF. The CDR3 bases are TGCGCCAGCAGCCCCAGTAGCAATCAGCCCCAGCATTTT.

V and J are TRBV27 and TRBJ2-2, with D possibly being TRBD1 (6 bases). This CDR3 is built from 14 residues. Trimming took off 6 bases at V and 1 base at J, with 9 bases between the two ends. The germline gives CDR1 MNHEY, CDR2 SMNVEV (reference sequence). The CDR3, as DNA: TGTGCCAGCAGGACAGGCCTGAACACCGGGGAGCTGTTTTTT. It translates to CASRTGLNTGELFF.

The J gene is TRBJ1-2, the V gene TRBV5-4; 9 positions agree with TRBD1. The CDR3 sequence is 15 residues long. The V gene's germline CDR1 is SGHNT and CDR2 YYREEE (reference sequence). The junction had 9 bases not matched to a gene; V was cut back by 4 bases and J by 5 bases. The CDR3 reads CASSDDRGSRYGYTF. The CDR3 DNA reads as TGTGCCAGCAGCGACGACAGGGGGTCTCGGTATGGCTACACCTTC.

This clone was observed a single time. Written as DNA, the CDR3 is TGTGCCAGCAGTCCCGGACAGGGGAACGAAAAACTGTTTTTT. It specifies CASSPGQGNEKLFF. V is TRBV6-5 and J is TRBJ1-4, with 9 bases identical to TRBD1. CDR3 length: 14 amino acids. Germline assignment: CDR1 MNHEY and CDR2 SVGAGI. Germline trimming cut 5 bases from V and 8 bases from J; bases unmatched to any gene: 6.

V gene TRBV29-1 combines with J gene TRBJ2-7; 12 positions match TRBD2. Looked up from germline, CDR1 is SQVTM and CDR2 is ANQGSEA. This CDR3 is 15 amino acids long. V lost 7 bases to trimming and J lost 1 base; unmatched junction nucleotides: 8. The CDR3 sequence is CSASTSGSMSYEQYF. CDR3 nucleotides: TGCAGCGCCTCGACTAGCGGGAGTATGTCCTACGAGCAGTACTTC.

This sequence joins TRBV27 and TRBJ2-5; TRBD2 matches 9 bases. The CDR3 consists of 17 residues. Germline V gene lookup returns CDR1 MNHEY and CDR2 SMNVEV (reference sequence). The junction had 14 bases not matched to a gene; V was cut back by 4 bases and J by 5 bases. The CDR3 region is CASSSILIAGEVETQYF. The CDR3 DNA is TGTGCCAGCAGTTCGATCCTCATAGCGGGGGAAGTCGAGACCCAGTACTTC.

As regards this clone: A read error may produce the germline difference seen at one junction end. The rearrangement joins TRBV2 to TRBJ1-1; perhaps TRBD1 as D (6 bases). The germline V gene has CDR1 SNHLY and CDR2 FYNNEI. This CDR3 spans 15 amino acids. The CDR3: CASKQDTGSNAEAFF. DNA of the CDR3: TGTGCCAGTAAACAAGACACAGGGTCGAACGCTGAAGCTTTCTTT.

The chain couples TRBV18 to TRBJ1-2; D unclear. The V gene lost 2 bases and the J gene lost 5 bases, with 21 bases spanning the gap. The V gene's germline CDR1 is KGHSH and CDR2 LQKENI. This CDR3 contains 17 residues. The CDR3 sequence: CASSPFRSGEPYYGYTF. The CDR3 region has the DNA TGTGCCAGCTCACCATTCAGGTCAGGAGAGCCCTATTATGGCTACACCTTC.